Given below is one T cell receptor beta chain in context. This sample stems from a study of monozygotic twins with inflammatory bowel disease. From its re-call of the 5' RACE reads, TCRdb lists each CDR3 protein once, without DNA. This repertoire includes under 150,000 distinct CDR3 sequences. Looked up from germline, CDR1 is SGHRS and CDR2 is YFSETQ. The CDR3 runs to 15 residues. The receptor's source is a human donor with ulcerative colitis or Crohn's disease, or a healthy co-twin of an affected twin (not recorded which). Input material: blood. This chain joins TRBV5-1 and TRBJ1-1. This CDR3 is CASSLVGVLNTEAFF.